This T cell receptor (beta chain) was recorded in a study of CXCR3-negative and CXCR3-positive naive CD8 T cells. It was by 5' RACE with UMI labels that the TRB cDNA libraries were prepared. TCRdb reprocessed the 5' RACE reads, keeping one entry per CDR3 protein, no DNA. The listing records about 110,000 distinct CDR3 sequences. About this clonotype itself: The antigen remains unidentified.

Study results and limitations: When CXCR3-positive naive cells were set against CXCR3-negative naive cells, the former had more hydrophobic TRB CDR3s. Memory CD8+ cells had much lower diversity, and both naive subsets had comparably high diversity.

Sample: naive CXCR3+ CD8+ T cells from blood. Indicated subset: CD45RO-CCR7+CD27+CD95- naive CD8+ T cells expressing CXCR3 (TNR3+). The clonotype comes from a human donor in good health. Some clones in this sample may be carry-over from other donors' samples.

Here the CDR3 reads CASSSSDNPSPEAFF. The chain recombines TRBV7-6 with TRBJ1-1. Germline assignment: CDR1 SGHVS and CDR2 FNYEAQ. The CDR3 length is 15 residues.